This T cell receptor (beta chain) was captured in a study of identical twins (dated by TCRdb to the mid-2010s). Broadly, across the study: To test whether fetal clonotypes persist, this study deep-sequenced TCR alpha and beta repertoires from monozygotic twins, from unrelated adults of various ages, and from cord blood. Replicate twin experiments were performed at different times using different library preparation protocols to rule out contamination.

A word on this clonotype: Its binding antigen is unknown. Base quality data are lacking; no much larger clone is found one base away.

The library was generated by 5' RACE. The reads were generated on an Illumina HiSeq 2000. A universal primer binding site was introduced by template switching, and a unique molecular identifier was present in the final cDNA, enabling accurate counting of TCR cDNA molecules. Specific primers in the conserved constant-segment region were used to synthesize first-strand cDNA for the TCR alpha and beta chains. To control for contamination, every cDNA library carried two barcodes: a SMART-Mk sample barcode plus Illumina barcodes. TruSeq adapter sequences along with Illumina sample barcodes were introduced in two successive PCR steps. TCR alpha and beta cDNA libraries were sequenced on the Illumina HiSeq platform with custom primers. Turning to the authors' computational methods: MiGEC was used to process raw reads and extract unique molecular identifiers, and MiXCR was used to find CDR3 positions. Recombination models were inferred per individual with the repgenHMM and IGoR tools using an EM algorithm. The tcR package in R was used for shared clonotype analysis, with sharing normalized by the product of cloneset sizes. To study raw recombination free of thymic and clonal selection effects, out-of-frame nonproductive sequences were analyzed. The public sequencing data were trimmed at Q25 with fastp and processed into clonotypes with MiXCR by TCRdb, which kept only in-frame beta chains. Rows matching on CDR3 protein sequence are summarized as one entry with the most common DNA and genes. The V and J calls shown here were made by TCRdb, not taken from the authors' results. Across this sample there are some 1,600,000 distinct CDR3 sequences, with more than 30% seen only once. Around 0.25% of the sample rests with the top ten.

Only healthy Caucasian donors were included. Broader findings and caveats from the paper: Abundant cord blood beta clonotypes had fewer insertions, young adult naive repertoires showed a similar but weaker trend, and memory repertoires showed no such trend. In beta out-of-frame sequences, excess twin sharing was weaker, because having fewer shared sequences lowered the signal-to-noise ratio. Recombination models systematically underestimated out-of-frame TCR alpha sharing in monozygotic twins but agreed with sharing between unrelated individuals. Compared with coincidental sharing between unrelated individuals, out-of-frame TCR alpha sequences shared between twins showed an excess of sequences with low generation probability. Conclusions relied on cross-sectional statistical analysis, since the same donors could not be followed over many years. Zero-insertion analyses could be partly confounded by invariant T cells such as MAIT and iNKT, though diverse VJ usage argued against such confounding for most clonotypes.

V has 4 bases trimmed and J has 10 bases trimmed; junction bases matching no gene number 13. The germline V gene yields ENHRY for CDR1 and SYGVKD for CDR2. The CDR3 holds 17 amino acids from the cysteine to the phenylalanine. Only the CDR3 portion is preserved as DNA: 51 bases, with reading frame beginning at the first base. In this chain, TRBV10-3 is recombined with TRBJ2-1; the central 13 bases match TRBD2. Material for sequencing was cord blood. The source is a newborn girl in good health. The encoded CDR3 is CAISVFWLGTSGVEQFF. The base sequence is TGTGCCATCAGTGTATTTTGGTTAGGGACTAGCGGGGTCGAGCAGTTCTTC.